This T cell receptor beta chain comes out of a study of control samples from healthy donors and cancer patients. V shed 8 bases, J shed 3 bases, and the junction held 3 bases outside the gene matches. The CDR3 consists of 12 residues. CDR1 and CDR2 (germline): LGHDT, YNNKEL (reference sequence). TCRdb's table, derived via immunoSEQ multiplex PCR, lists solely in-frame clones and lacks some. Of approximately 170,000 clones listed, 80% to 95% were seen once; the top ten hold 4.1%. The chain joins TRBV3-1 (or the pseudogene TRBV3-2) to TRBJ1-1; 7 positions agree with TRBD1. Sequencing input: blood. The TCR comes from a woman aged 60-70 years in good health. CDR3 sequence (DNA): TGTGCCAGCCGGGACAGTTACACTGAAGCTTTCTTT. Its translation: CASRDSYTEAFF.